The 22 T cell receptor beta chains given below trace back to one sample, sequenced in a study of OX40 agonist ivuxolimab in advanced cancers. The assay was immunoSEQ multiplex PCR, and TCRdb's table has in-frame clones only and misses some. In the table there are about 76,000 clones, about 85% of which are singletons. The sample here was CD4+ or CD8+ T cells sorted from blood, taken in a trial of the OX40 agonist ivuxolimab. Source of these receptors: an adult with an advanced solid tumor such as melanoma, head and neck, liver or kidney cancer.

The chain links TRBV11-2 to TRBJ2-5; 7 nucleotides align to TRBD2. CDR1 is SGHAT and CDR2 is FQNNGV in the germline V gene. This CDR3 has 13 amino acids. With V trimmed by 8 bases and J by 1 base, 4 bases remained unmatched. In DNA, the CDR3 is TGTGCCAGCTCGGGGGGATCCCAAGAGACCCAGTACTTC. The encoded protein is CASSGGSQETQYF.

This clone occurred a few times. This sequence joins TRBV28 and TRBJ2-5; D is perhaps TRBD2 (5 bases). The J call is in doubt because the DNA end fits TRBJ2-7 better. Germline-derived CDR1 and CDR2 are MDHEN and SYDVKM. The CDR3 has 15 residues. The CDR3 region is CASSLYARGTYEQYF. The CDR3 coding sequence is TGTGCCAGCAGTTTATACGCCCGAGGGACCTACGAGCAGTACTTC.

J is TRBJ2-3 and V is TRBV7-3; perhaps D is TRBD1 or TRBD2 (5 bases each). The CDR3 spans 15 residues. Germline V gene data show CDR1 as SGHTA and CDR2 as FQGTGA. With 5 bases removed from V and 5 bases from J, the gap between germline ends came to 17 bases. The CDR3 loop reads CASSVEGKVGDTQYF. CDR3 DNA sequence: TGTGCCAGCAGCGTCGAGGGGAAGGTGGGAGATACGCAGTATTTT.

This clone was seen a single time. V usage is TRBV18 and J usage is TRBJ1-1; D gene unclear. Germline V gene sequence: CDR1 KGHSH, CDR2 LQKENI. The CDR3 runs to 12 residues. With 2 bases removed from V and 10 bases from J, the gap between germline ends came to 11 bases. The CDR3, as DNA: TGTGCCAGCTCACCAGGAACTTACCTAGCTTTCTTT. It specifies CASSPGTYLAFF.

This clone was detected a few times. The genes are TRBV30 and TRBJ1-5; D may be TRBD1 (6 bases). CDR1 is GTSNPN, CDR2 SVGIG, per germline (reference sequence). This CDR3 has 14 amino acids. Trimming took 4 bases from V and 8 from J, leaving 18 bases between them. The CDR3 is CAWTQTGSVEPQHF. The DNA for the CDR3 is TGTGCCTGGACCCAAACAGGGTCGGTTGAGCCCCAGCATTTT.

The chain has TRBV27 and TRBJ2-3; D remains unclear. Trimming took 4 bases from V and 0 from J, leaving 8 bases between them. The CDR3 covers 14 residues. Germline CDR1 and CDR2: MNHEY and SMNVEV (reference sequence). The CDR3, as DNA: TGTGCCAGCAGTTCCCCCGGGAGCACAGATACGCAGTATTTT. Translated: CASSSPGSTDTQYF.

V is TRBV19 and J is TRBJ2-3; D perhaps matches TRBD1 (6 bases). This CDR3 spans 15 amino acids. Germline values: CDR1 LNHDA, CDR2 SQIVND (reference sequence). The ends were cut back, 4 bases at V and 2 bases at J, with 13 bases in the middle. The CDR3 DNA reads TGTGCCAGTAGTAAAGGACAGCAGGTCACAGATACGCAGTATTTT. Translated: CASSKGQQVTDTQYF. The full variable domain, rest sourced from reference TRBV19 and TRBJ2-3, is DGGITQSPKYLFRKEGQNVTLSCEQNLNHDAMYWYRQDPGQGLRLIYYSQIVNDFQKGDIAEGYSVSREKKESFPLTVTSAQKNPTAFYLCASSKGQQVTDTQYFGPGTRLTVL.

The V gene is TRBV10-3, the J gene TRBJ1-5, with unresolved D. The CDR3 runs 14 residues. V shed 3 bases and J shed 6 bases, with 12 bases lying between them. Per the germline V gene, CDR1 is ENHRY and CDR2 is SYGVKD. The CDR3 sequence: CAISEFRAAQPQHF. The CDR3 DNA is TGTGCCATCAGTGAATTCCGGGCCGCTCAGCCCCAGCATTTT.

The V call is TRBV30, the J call TRBJ2-7; a possible D gene is TRBD1 (5 bases). Germline loops: CDR1 GTSNPN, CDR2 SVGIG (reference sequence). V lost 0 bases and J lost 2, with 17 bases in between. This CDR3 spans 16 amino acids. Here the CDR3 DNA reads TGTGCCTGGAGTGTACTAAGGGGCAGAAGAGCCTACGAGCAGTACTTC. This gives the protein CAWSVLRGRRAYEQYF.

The chain carries TRBV5-5 and TRBJ2-3; 9 bases match TRBD1. This CDR3 region has 16 residues. The J segment lost 0 bases and the V segment lost 3 bases, leaving 5 bases of the junction unmatched. From germline, CDR1 is SGHKS and CDR2 YYEKEE (reference sequence). The DNA for the CDR3 is TGTGCCAGCAGCTCGGACAGGGGCCCTAGCACAGATACGCAGTATTTT. It encodes CASSSDRGPSTDTQYF.

V and J are TRBV5-1 and TRBJ1-1; D gene uncertain. The CDR3 is 14 amino acids. V dropped 0 bases and J dropped 6 bases, with 12 bases sitting between them. Germline V gene lookup returns CDR1 SGHRS and CDR2 YFSETQ. This chain's CDR3 is CASSLAQWESEAFF. The DNA for the CDR3 is TGCGCCAGCAGCTTGGCCCAATGGGAATCTGAAGCTTTCTTT.

The chain combines TRBV28 with TRBJ2-5; 10 bases fit TRBD1. Germline lookup yields CDR1 MDHEN and CDR2 SYDVKM. CDR3 length: 14 residues. V was clipped by 4 bases and J by 3 bases; unmatched bases: 2. CDR3 bases: TGTGCCAGCAGTTCCGGGACAGGGGAAGAGACCCAGTACTTC. As protein: CASSSGTGEETQYF. The whole variable domain, filled in from reference TRBV28 and TRBJ2-5, reads DVKVTQSSRYLVKRTGEKVFLECVQDMDHENMFWYRQDPGLGLRLIYFSYDVKMKEKGDIPEGYSVSREKKERFSLILESASTNQTSMYLCASSSGTGEETQYFGPGTRLLVL.

The chain has TRBV2 and TRBJ1-1; D perhaps matches TRBD1 (6 bases). The V gene's germline CDR1 is SNHLY and CDR2 FYNNEI. The ends were cut back, 4 bases at V and 3 bases at J, with 15 bases in the middle. This CDR3 is built from 15 residues. CDR3 amino acids: CASSADRPGDTEAFF. The CDR3 DNA reads TGTGCCAGCAGTGCCGACAGGCCAGGGGACACTGAAGCTTTCTTT.

This clone has more than one count but fewer than ten. Other DNA sequences in the sample encode the same CDR3. This chain connects TRBV19 to TRBJ2-5; 8 positions agree with TRBD1. The V and J ends lost 3 bases and 1 base, in that order; junction bases with no gene match: 4. Looked up from germline, CDR1 is LNHDA and CDR2 is SQIVND (reference sequence). The CDR3 totals 15 residues. CDR3 amino acids: CASSIRTGRQETQYF. CDR3 nucleotides: TGTGCCAGTAGTATTCGGACAGGGCGCCAAGAGACCCAGTACTTC.

This chain uses TRBV9 with TRBJ1-2, with a tentative D call TRBD1 (6 bases). Trimming shortened V by 4 bases and J by 2 bases, and 12 bases separated the two germline ends. Germline V CDR1 and CDR2: SGDLS, YYNGEE. The CDR3 runs 14 residues. CDR3 protein: CASSFRDTNYGYTF. The CDR3 DNA follows: TGTGCCAGCAGCTTCCGGGACACCAACTATGGCTACACCTTC.

V is TRBV29-1 and J is TRBJ1-1; a weak D match, TRBD1 (6 bases). Germline CDR1 and CDR2: SQVTM and ANQGSEA. Trimming took off 3 bases at V and 8 bases at J, with 7 bases between the two ends. This CDR3 has 10 amino acids. In DNA, the CDR3 is TGCAGCGTTGAGGGGGGCGAAGCTTTCTTT. This codes for CSVEGGEAFF.

V is TRBV4-1 and J is TRBJ2-5, with D perhaps being TRBD1 or TRBD2 (7 bases each). Per the germline V gene, CDR1 is MGHRA and CDR2 is YSYEKL. The CDR3 runs to 17 residues. Trimming pared 0 bases from V and 5 bases from J, leaving 19 bases between. Written as DNA, the CDR3 is TGCGCCAGCAGCCAAGATCCCACAGGGGCGCGGGGGGAGACCCAGTACTTC. This sequence encodes CASSQDPTGARGETQYF.

The V gene is TRBV11-2, the J gene TRBJ2-7; D uncertain. Trimming removed 6 bases from V and 4 bases from J, with 13 bases in between. In germline, CDR1 is SGHAT, CDR2 FQNNGV. CDR3 length: 13 amino acids. The CDR3: CASSRPGWYEQYF. CDR3 DNA sequence: TGTGCCAGCAGTCGGCCGGGCTGGTACGAGCAGTACTTC.

The chain combines TRBV28 with TRBJ1-6; D possibly corresponds to TRBD1 (5 bases). Germline values: CDR1 MDHEN, CDR2 SYDVKM. The ends were cut back, 2 bases at V and 8 bases at J, with 10 bases in the middle. The CDR3 length is 14 residues. CDR3 bases: TGTGCCAGCAGTTTACCGGGGCGTGATTCACCCCTCCACTTT. Translation gives CASSLPGRDSPLHF.

V usage is TRBV7-7 and J usage is TRBJ2-5; weak D call: TRBD2 (5 bases). Trimming removed 2 bases at V and 2 bases at J, with 6 bases between. The CDR3 covers 13 residues. Per the germline V gene, CDR1 is SSHAT and CDR2 is FNYEAQ (reference sequence). The CDR3 here is CASSLPGQETQYF. CDR3 DNA sequence: TGTGCCAGCAGCTTACCGGGACAAGAGACCCAGTACTTC. The entire variable domain, with the rest obtained from reference TRBV7-7 and TRBJ2-5, is as follows: GAGVSQSPRYKVTKRGQDVTLRCDPISSHATLYWYQQALGQGPEFLTYFNYEAQPDKSGLPSDRFSAERPEGSISTLTIQRTEQRDSAMYRCASSLPGQETQYFGPGTRLLVL.

The chain joins TRBV29-1 to TRBJ1-5, with D maybe TRBD1 (6 bases). V gave up 4 bases and J gave up 7 bases, with 11 bases separating them. The CDR3 spans 12 residues. Germline loops: CDR1 SQVTM, CDR2 ANQGSEA. CDR3: CSVGQADQPQHF. DNA of the CDR3: TGCAGCGTTGGACAGGCTGACCAGCCCCAGCATTTT.

CDR3 sequence reads: CGAGPNYGYTF. CDR3 sequence (DNA): TGTGGTGCGGGACCTAACTATGGCTACACCTTC. This sequence joins TRBV6-5 and TRBJ1-2, with a tentative D call TRBD1 (5 bases). Germline V gene sequence: CDR1 MNHEY, CDR2 SVGAGI. This CDR3 comprises 11 residues.